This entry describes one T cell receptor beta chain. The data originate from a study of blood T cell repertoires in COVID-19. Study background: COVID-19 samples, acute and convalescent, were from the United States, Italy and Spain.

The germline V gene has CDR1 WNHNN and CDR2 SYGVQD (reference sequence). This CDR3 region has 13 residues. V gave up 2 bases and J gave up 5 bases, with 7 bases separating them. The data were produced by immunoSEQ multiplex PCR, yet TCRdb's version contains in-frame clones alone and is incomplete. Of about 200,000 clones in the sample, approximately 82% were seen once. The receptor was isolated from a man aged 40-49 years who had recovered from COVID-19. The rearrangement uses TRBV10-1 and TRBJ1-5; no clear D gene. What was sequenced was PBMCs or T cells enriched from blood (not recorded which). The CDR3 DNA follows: TGCGCCAGCAGTGAGGACGGGTATCAGCCCCAGCATTTT. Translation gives CASSEDGYQPQHF.